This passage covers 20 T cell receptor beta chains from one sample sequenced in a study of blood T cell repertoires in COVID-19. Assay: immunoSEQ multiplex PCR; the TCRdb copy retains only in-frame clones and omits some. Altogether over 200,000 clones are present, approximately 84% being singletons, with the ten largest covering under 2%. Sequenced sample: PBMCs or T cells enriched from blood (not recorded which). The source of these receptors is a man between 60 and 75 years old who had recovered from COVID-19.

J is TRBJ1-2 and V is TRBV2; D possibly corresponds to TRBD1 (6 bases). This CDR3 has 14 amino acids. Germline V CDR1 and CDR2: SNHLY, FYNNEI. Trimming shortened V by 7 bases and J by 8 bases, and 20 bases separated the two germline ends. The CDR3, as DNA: TGTGCCAGCACCTTACCTGGGGGGGCTGGAGGCTACACCTTC. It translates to CASTLPGGAGGYTF.

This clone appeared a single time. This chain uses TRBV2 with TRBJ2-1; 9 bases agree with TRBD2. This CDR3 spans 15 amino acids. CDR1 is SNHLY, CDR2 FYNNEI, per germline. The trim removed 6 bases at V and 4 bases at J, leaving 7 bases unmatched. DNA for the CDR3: TGTGCCAGCAGCGCAAGCGGGGGGAATTACAATGAGCAGTTCTTC. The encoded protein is CASSASGGNYNEQFF.

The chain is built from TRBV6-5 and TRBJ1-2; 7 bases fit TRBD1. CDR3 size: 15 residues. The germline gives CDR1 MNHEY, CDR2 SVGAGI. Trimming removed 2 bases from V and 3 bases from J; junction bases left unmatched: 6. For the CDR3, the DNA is TGTGCCAGCAGTTACCAAGGGACAGCGGACTATGGCTACACCTTC. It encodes CASSYQGTADYGYTF.

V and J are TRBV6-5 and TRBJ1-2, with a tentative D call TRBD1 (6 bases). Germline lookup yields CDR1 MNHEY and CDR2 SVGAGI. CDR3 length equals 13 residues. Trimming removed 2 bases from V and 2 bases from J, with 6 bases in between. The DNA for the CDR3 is TGTGCCAGCAGTTACGACAGGAACTATGGCTACACCTTC. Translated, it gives CASSYDRNYGYTF.

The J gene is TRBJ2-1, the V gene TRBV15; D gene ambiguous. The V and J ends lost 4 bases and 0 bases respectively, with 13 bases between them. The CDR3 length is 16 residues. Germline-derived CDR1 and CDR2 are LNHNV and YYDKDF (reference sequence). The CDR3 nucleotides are TGTGCCACCAGCAATGTGACACTGAGCTCCTACAATGAGCAGTTCTTC. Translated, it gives CATSNVTLSSYNEQFF.

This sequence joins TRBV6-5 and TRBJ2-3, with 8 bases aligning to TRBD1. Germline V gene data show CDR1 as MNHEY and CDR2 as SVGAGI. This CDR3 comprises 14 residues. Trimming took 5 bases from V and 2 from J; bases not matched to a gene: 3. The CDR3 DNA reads TGTGCCAGCAGTAGGACAGGGACCACAGATACGCAGTATTTT. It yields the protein CASSRTGTTDTQYF.

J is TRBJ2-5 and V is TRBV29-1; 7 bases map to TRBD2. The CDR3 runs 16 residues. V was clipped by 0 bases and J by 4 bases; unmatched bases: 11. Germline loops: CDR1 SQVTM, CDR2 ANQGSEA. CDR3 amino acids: CSVEDLGPPGGETQYF. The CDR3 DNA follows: TGCAGCGTTGAAGATCTGGGACCCCCGGGGGGAGAGACCCAGTACTTC. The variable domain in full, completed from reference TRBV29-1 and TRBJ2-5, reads SAVISQKPSRDICQRGTSLTIQCQVDSQVTMMFWYRQQPGQSLTLIATANQGSEATYESGFVIDKFPISRPNLTFSTLTVSNMSPEDSSIYLCSVEDLGPPGGETQYFGPGTRLLVL.

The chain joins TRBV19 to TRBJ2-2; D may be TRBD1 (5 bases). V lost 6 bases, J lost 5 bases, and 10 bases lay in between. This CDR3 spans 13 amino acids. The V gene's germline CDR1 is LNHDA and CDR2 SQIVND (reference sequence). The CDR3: CASRRKGTGELFF. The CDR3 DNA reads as TGTGCCAGTAGGCGCAAGGGGACCGGGGAGCTGTTTTTT.

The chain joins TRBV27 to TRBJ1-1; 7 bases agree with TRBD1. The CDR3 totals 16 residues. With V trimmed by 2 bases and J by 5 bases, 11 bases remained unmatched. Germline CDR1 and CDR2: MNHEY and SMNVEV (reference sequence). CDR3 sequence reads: CASSLAGGGLVTEAFF. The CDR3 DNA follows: TGTGCCAGCAGTTTAGCAGGGGGTGGGTTGGTAACTGAAGCTTTCTTT.

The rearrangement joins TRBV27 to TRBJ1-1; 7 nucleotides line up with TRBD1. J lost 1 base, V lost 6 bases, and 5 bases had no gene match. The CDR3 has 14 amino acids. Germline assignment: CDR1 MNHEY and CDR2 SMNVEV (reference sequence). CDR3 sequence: CASRRQGENTEAFF. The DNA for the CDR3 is TGTGCCAGCAGGCGACAGGGTGAGAACACTGAAGCTTTCTTT.

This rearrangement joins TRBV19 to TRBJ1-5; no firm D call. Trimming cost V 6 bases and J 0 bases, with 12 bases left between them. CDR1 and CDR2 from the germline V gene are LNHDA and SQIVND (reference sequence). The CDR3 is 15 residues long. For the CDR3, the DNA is TGTGCCAGTAGATCGAACAGTTATAGCAATCAGCCCCAGCATTTT. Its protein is CASRSNSYSNQPQHF.

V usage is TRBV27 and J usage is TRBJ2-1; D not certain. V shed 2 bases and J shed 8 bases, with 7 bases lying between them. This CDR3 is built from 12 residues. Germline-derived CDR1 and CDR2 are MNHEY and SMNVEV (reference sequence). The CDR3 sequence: CASSLVGYEQFF. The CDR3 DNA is TGTGCCAGCAGTTTAGTGGGCTATGAGCAGTTCTTC.

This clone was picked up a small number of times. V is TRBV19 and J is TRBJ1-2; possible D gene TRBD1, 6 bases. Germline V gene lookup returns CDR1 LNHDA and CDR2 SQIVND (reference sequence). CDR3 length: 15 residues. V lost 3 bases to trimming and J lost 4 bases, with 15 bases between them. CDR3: CASSIGATGRYGYTF. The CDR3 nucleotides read TGTGCCAGTAGTATCGGTGCGACAGGTCGCTATGGCTACACCTTC.

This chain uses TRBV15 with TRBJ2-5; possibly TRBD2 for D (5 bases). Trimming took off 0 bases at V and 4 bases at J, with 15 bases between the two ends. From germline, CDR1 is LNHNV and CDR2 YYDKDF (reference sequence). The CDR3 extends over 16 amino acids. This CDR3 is CATSRDPGIRSETQYF. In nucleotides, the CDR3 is TGTGCCACCAGCAGAGATCCCGGGATCAGGTCAGAGACCCAGTACTTC.

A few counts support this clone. The DNA of the CDR3 is TGTGCCAGCAGCGTAGATTCGGGCAGGGCGTCAGAGACCCAGTACTTC. It is translated as CASSVDSGRASETQYF. The rearrangement links TRBV9 to TRBJ2-5, with a tentative D call TRBD1 (5 bases). This CDR3 comprises 16 residues. Germline CDR1 reads SGDLS; CDR2 reads YYNGEE. Trimming pared 0 bases from V and 4 bases from J, leaving 16 bases between.

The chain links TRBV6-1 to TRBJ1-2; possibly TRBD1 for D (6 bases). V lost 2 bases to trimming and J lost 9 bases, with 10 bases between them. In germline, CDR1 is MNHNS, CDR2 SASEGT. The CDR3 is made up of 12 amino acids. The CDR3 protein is CASSERQGRYTF. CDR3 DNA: TGTGCCAGCAGTGAACGGCAGGGGCGCTACACCTTC.

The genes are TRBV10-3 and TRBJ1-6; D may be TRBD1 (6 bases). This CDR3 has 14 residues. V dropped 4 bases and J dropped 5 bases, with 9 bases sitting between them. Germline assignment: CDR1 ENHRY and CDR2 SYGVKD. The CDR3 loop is CAISGGQNNSPLHF. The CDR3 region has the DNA TGTGCCATCAGTGGAGGACAGAATAATTCACCCCTCCACTTT.

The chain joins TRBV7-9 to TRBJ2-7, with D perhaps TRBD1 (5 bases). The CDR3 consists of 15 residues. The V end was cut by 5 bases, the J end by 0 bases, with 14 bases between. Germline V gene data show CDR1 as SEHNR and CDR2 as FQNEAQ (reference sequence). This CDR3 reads CASSRVTAGSYEQYF. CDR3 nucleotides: TGTGCCAGCAGCAGGGTGACAGCCGGCTCCTACGAGCAGTACTTC.

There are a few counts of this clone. CDR3 residues: CASSLSGGSNTGELFF. The CDR3 nucleotides read TGTGCCAGCAGCTTAAGCGGGGGGTCTAACACCGGGGAGCTGTTTTTT. This rearrangement joins TRBV7-2 to TRBJ2-2; 9 positions agree with TRBD2. J lost 2 bases, V lost 2 bases, and 3 bases had no gene match. The CDR3 contains 16 residues. Germline V gene data show CDR1 as SGHTA and CDR2 as FQGNSA.

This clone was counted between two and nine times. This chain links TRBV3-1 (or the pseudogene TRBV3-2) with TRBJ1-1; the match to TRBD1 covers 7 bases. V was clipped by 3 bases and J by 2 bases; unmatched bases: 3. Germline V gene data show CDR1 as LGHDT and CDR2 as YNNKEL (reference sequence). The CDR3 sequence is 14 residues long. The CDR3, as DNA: TGTGCCAGCAGCCACCGACAGGGAAACACTGAAGCTTTCTTT. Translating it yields CASSHRQGNTEAFF.